The clone carrying this TCR beta chain showed up just a few times. Its target is not known. These data belong to a study of CD8 T cells in ankylosing spondylitis. Study results and caveats: The authors reported significant enrichment of disease-linked clones in matched ankylosing spondylitis synovial fluid. A TCR beta motif of under ten highly homologous variants seemed to mark ankylosing spondylitis blood.

The length of the CDR3 is 13 residues. CDR1 and CDR2 from the germline V gene are SGHRS and YFSETQ. V dropped 6 bases and J dropped 0 bases, with 6 bases sitting between them. TCRdb itself ran the 5' RACE reads through MiXCR, one entry per CDR3 protein. Of 700,000 to 1,000,000 distinct CDR3 sequences listed, approximately 12% were seen once; the top ten hold roughly 0.51%. The sequence was obtained from a male donor with ankylosing spondylitis. V gene TRBV5-1 combines with J gene TRBJ1-4; D gene unclear. The sequencing input was blood, either unsorted or a sorted T cell fraction (not recorded which). The CDR3 DNA reads as TGCGCCAGCACCTCGGCAACTAATGAAAAACTGTTTTTT. Its translation is CASTSATNEKLFF.